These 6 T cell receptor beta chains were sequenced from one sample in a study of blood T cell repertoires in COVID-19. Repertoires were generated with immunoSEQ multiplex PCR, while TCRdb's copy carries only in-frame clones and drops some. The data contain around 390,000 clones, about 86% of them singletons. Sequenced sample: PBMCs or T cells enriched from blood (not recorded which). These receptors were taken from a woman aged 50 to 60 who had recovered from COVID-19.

CDR3 in DNA: TGTGCCAGCAGCCCCATCCCCAGTTTTTCCTACGAGCAGTACTTC. Translating gives CASSPIPSFSYEQYF. V gene TRBV3-1 (or the pseudogene TRBV3-2) combines with J gene TRBJ2-7; D gene uncertain. This CDR3 region has 15 residues. V lost 4 bases and J lost 1, with 14 bases in between. In germline, CDR1 is LGHDT, CDR2 YNNKEL (reference sequence).

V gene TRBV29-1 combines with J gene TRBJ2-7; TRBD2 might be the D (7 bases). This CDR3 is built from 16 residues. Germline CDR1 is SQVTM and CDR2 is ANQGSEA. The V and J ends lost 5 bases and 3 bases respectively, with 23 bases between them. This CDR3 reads CSVRRQRDISNYEQYF. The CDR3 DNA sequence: TGCAGCGTTCGAAGACAGCGGGACATATCCAACTACGAGCAGTACTTC.

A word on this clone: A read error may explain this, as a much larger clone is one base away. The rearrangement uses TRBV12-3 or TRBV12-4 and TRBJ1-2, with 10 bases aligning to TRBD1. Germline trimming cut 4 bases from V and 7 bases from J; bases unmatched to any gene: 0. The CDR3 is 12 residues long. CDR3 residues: CASSWTGGGYTF. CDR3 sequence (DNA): TGTGCCAGCAGTTGGACAGGGGGTGGCTACACCTTC.

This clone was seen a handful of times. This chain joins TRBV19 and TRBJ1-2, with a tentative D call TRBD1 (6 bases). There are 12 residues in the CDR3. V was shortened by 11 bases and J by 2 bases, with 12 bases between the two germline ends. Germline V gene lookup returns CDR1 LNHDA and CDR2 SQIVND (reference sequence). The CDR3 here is CASRRGNYGYTF. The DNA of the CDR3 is TGTGCCTCGAGAAGGGGGAACTATGGCTACACCTTC. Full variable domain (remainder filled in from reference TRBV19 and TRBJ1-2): DGGITQSPKYLFRKEGQNVTLSCEQNLNHDAMYWYRQDPGQGLRLIYYSQIVNDFQKGDIAEGYSVSREKKESFPLTVTSAQKNPTAFYLCASRRGNYGYTFGSGTRLTVV.

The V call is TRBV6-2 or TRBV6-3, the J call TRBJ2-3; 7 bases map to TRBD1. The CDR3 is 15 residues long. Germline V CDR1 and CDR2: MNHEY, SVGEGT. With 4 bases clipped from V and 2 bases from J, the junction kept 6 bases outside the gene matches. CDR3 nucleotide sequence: TGTGCCAGCAGTTGGACGGGACAGTACACAGATACGCAGTATTTT. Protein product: CASSWTGQYTDTQYF.

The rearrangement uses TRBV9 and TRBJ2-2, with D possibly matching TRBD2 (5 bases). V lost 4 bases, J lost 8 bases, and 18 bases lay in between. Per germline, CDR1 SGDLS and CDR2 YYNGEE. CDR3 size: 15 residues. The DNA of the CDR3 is TGTGCCAGCAGCCCGACACCCACCGGGGTTGGGGAGCTGTTTTTT. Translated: CASSPTPTGVGELFF.